One TCR beta chain is described in this entry. With 5 bases removed from V and 8 bases from J, the gap between germline ends came to 10 bases. From germline, CDR1 is DFQATT and CDR2 SNEGSKA (reference sequence). The CDR3 length is 12 residues. TCRdb reprocessed the RT-PCR reads with MiXCR, giving one entry per CDR3 protein. The data hold about 680,000 distinct CDR3 sequences, with over 12% observed a single time. Sequences were obtained from memory CD4+ T cells from blood. The chain employs TRBV20-1 and TRBJ1-6; D call uncertain. The receptor's source is a female donor in good health, serving as a healthy control. The CDR3 DNA sequence: TGCAGTGCTGGCCGTAAGGATTCACCCCTCCACTTT. Translating gives CSAGRKDSPLHF.